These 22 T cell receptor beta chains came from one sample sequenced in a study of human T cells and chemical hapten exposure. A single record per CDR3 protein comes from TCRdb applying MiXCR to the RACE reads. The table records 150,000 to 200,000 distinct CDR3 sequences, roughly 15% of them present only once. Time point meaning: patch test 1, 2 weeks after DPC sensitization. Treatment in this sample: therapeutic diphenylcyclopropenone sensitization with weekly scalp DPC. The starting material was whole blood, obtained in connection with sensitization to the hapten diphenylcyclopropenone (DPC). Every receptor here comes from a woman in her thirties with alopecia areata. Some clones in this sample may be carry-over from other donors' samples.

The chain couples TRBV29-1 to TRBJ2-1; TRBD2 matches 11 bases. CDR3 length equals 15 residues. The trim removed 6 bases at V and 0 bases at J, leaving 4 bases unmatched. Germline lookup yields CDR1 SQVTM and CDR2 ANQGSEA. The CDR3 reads CSVAGLAGSYNEQFF. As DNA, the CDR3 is TGCAGCGTCGCTGGACTAGCGGGCTCCTACAATGAGCAGTTCTTC.

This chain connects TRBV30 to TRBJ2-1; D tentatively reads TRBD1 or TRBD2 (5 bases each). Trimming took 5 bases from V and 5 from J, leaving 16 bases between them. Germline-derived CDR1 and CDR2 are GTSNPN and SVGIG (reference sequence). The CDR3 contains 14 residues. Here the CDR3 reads CAWWKGDADNEQFF. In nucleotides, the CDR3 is TGTGCCTGGTGGAAAGGGGACGCAGACAATGAGCAGTTCTTC. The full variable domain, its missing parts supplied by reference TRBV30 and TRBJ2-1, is SQTIHQWPATLVQPVGSPLSLECTVEGTSNPNLYWYRQAAGRGLQLLFYSVGIGQISSEVPQNLSASRPQDRQFILSSKKLLLSDSGFYLCAWWKGDADNEQFFGPGTRLTVL.

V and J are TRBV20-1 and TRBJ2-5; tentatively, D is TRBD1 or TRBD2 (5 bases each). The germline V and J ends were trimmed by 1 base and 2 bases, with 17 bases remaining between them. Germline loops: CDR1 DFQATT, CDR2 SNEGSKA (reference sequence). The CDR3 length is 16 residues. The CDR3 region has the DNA TGCAGTGCTAGAGCCTATCAGCCGGGACCACAAGAGACCCAGTACTTC. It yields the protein CSARAYQPGPQETQYF.

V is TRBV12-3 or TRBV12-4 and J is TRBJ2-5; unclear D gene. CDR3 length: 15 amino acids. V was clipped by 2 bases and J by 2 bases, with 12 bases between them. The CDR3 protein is CASSLIAGRQETQYF. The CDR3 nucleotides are TGTGCCAGCAGTTTAATAGCAGGAAGGCAAGAGACCCAGTACTTC.

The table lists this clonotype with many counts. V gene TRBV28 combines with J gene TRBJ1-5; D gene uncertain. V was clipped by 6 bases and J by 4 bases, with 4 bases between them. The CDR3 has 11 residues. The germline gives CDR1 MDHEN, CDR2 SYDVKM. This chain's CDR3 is CASSYNQPQHF. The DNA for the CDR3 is TGTGCCAGCAGCTATAATCAGCCCCAGCATTTT.

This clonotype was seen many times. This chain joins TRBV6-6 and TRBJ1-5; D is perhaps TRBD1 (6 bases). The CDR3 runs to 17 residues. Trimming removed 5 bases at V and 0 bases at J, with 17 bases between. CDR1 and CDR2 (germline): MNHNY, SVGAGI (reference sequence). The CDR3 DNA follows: TGTGCCAGCAGTCGGGGGGCGCAGCCTTATAGCAATCAGCCCCAGCATTTT. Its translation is CASSRGAQPYSNQPQHF.

The DNA for the CDR3 is TGCAGCGTTTTAATACAGGTGAACACTGAAGCTTTCTTT. It is translated as CSVLIQVNTEAFF. The chain couples TRBV29-1 to TRBJ1-1; tentative D call: TRBD1 (5 bases). CDR1 is SQVTM and CDR2 is ANQGSEA in the germline V gene. This CDR3 has 13 residues. The ends were cut back, 5 bases at V and 0 bases at J, with 10 bases in the middle.

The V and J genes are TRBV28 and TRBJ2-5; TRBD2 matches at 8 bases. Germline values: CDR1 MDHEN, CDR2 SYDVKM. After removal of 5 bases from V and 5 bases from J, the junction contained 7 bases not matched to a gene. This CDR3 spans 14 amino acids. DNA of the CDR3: TGTGCCAGCAGTGAGGTGACTAGCGCTGAGACCCAGTACTTC. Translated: CASSEVTSAETQYF.

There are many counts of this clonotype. CDR3 amino acids: CASSPTQRPLAGGLYLDTQYF. DNA of the CDR3: TGTGCCAGCAGCCCAACCCAAAGGCCCTTAGCGGGGGGGCTGTATTTAGATACGCAGTATTTT. V usage is TRBV11-2 and J usage is TRBJ2-3, with TRBD2 matching 11 bases. J lost 5 bases, V lost 5 bases, and 24 bases had no gene match. Germline values: CDR1 SGHAT, CDR2 FQNNGV. There are 21 residues in the CDR3.

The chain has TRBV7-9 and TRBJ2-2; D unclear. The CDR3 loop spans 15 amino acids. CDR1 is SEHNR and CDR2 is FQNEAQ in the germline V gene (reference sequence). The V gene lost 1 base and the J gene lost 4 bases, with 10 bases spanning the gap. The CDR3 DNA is TGTGCCAGCAGCTTAGGTGGAACCCTCACCGGGGAGCTGTTTTTT. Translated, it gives CASSLGGTLTGELFF.

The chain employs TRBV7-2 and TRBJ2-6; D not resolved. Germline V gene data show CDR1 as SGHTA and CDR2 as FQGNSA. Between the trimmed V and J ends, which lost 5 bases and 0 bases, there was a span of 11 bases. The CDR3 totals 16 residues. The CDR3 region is CASSARGFSGANVLTF. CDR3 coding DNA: TGTGCCAGCAGCGCCCGCGGCTTCTCTGGGGCCAACGTCCTGACTTTC.

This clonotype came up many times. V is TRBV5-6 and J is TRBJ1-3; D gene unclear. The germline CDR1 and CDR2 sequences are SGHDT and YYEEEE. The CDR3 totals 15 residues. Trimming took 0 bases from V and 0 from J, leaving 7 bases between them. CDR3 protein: CASSLGPISGNTIYF. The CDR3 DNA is TGTGCCAGCAGCTTGGGACCGATCTCTGGAAACACCATATATTTT.

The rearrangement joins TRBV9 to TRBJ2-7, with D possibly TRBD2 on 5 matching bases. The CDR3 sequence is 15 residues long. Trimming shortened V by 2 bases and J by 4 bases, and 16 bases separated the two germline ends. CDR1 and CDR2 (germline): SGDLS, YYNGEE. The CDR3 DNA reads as TGTGCCAGCAGCGTTCAGGACGCCTCGGGGTACGAGCAGTACTTC. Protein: CASSVQDASGYEQYF.

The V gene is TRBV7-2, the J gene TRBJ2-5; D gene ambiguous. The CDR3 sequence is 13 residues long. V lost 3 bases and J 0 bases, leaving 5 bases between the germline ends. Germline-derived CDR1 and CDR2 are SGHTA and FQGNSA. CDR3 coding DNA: TGTGCCAGCAGCTTTCAGCACCAAGAGACCCAGTACTTC. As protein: CASSFQHQETQYF.

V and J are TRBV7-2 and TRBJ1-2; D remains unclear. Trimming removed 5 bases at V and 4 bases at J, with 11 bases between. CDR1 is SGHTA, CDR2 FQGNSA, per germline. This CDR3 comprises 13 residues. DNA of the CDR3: TGTGCCAGCAGCCGGCAAGAATTCTATGGCTACACCTTC. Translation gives CASSRQEFYGYTF.

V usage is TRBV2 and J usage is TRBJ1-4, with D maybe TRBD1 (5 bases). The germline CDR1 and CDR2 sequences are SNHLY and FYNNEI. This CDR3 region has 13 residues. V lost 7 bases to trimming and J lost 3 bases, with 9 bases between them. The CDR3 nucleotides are TGTGCCAGCATGGGGGGAGCTAATGAAAAACTGTTTTTT. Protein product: CASMGGANEKLFF.

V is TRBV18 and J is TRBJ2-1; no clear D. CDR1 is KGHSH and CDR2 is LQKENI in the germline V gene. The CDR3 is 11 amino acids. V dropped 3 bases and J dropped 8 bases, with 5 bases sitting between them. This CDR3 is CASSPQYEQFF. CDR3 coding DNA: TGTGCCAGCTCACCTCAATATGAGCAGTTCTTC. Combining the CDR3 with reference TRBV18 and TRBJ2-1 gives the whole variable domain NAGVMQNPRHLVRRRGQEARLRCSPMKGHSHVYWYRQLPEEGLKFMVYLQKENIIDESGMPKERFSAEFPKEGPSILRIQQVVRGDSAAYFCASSPQYEQFFGPGTRLTVL.

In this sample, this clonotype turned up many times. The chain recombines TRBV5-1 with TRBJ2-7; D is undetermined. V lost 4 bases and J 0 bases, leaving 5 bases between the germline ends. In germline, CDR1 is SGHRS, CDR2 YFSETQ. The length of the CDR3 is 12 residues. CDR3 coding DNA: TGCGCCAGCAGCGTCCCCTCCTACGAGCAGTACTTC. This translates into CASSVPSYEQYF.

CDR3: CASNPPRRGKSYGYTF. In DNA, the CDR3 is TGTGCCAGTAACCCCCCAAGGCGGGGTAAAAGCTATGGCTACACCTTC. The rearrangement links TRBV19 to TRBJ1-2; D is uncertain. The CDR3 contains 16 residues. Germline V gives CDR1 LNHDA, CDR2 SQIVND (reference sequence). Trimming removed 7 bases at V and 4 bases at J, with 22 bases between.

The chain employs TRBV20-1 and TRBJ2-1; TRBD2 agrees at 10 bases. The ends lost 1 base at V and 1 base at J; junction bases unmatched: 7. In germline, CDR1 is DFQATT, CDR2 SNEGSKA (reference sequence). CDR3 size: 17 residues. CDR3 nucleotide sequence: TGCAGTGCTAGAGTCCCTAGCGGGAGTTCATCCTACAATGAGCAGTTCTTC. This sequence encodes CSARVPSGSSSYNEQFF.

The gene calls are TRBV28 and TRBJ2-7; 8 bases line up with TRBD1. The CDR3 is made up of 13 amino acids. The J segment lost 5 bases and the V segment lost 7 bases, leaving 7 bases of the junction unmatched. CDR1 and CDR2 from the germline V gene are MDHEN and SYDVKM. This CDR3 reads CASTGGHRNEQYF. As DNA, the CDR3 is TGTGCCAGCACAGGGGGCCATCGAAACGAGCAGTACTTC.

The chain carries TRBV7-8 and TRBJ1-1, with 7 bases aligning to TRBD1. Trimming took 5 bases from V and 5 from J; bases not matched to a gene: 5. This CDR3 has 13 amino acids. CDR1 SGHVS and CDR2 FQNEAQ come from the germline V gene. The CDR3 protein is CASSATGATEAFF. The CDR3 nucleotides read TGTGCCAGCAGCGCCACAGGGGCAACTGAAGCTTTCTTT. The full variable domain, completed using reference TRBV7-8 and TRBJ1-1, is GAGVSQSPRYKVAKRGQDVALRCDPISGHVSLFWYQQALGQGPEFLTYFQNEAQLDKSGLPSDRFFAERPEGSVSTLKIQRTQQEDSAVYLCASSATGATEAFFGQGTRLTVV.